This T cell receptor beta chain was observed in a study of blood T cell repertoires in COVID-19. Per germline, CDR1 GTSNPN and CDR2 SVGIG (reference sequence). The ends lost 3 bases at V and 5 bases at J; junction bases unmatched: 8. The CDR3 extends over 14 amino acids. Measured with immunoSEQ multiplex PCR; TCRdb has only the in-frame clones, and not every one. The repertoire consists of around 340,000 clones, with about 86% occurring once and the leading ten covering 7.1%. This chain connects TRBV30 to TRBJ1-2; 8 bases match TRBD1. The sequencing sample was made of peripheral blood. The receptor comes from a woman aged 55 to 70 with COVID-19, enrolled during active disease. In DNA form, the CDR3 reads TGTGCCTGGAGCGAACTCGGGACAGGTTATGGCTACACCTTC. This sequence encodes CAWSELGTGYGYTF.